Presented here are 25 T cell receptor beta chains from one specimen sequenced in a study of blood T cell repertoires in COVID-19. The repertoire was sequenced with immunoSEQ multiplex PCR; TCRdb's copy has only in-frame clones and lacks some. The sample lists about 170,000 clones, approximately 87% occurring once. Sequences were obtained from PBMCs or T cells enriched from blood (not recorded which). These receptors all come from a woman aged 45 to 65 who had recovered from COVID-19.

The rearrangement uses TRBV25-1 and TRBJ2-2, with D possibly being TRBD1 (6 bases). Trimming shortened V by 4 bases and J by 2 bases, and 14 bases separated the two germline ends. Germline V gene data show CDR1 as MGHDK and CDR2 as SYGVNS. The CDR3 totals 16 residues. Here the CDR3 reads CASSGWGTQNTGELFF. CDR3 sequence (DNA): TGTGCCAGCAGTGGCTGGGGGACACAAAACACCGGGGAGCTGTTTTTT.

The chain joins TRBV6-2 or TRBV6-3 to TRBJ2-4, with 8 positions matching TRBD1. The CDR3 covers 17 residues. With 2 bases clipped from V and 1 base from J, the junction kept 7 bases outside the gene matches. In germline, CDR1 is MNHEY, CDR2 SVGEGT. The CDR3 DNA is TGTGCCAGCAGTTACCGACAGGGGAGGACTGCCAAAAACATTCAGTACTTC. This encodes CASSYRQGRTAKNIQYF.

The V and J genes are TRBV24-1 and TRBJ2-2; weak D call: TRBD1 (6 bases). The CDR3 spans 15 residues. The V gene's germline CDR1 is KGHDR and CDR2 SFDVKD. V was shortened by 0 bases and J by 6 bases, with 10 bases between the two germline ends. DNA for the CDR3: TGTGCCACCAGTGATTTGCACCAGGGGCCCGGGGAGCTGTTTTTT. This codes for CATSDLHQGPGELFF.

V usage is TRBV4-1 and J usage is TRBJ1-5; possibly TRBD1 for D (6 bases). Trimming took off 4 bases at V and 2 bases at J, with 21 bases between the two ends. The germline V gene encodes CDR1 MGHRA and CDR2 YSYEKL. There are 18 residues in the CDR3. The CDR3 region is CASSPFGDTGRGNQPQHF. The DNA for the CDR3 is TGCGCCAGCAGCCCCTTCGGGGACACAGGTAGGGGCAATCAGCCCCAGCATTTT.

The chain has TRBV6-2 or TRBV6-3 and TRBJ2-7, with a weak D call TRBD2 (6 bases). V was cut by 5 bases and J by 2 bases, with 7 bases left in between. The CDR3 has 12 residues. CDR1 and CDR2 from the germline V gene are MNHEY and SVGEGT. CDR3 amino acids: CASSRGTYEQYV. CDR3 in DNA: TGTGCCAGCAGTCGGGGGACCTACGAGCAGTACGTC.

This clone was observed once. The rearrangement joins TRBV5-6 to TRBJ1-5, with a tentative D call TRBD1 (5 bases). Germline CDR1 SGHDT, CDR2 YYEEEE. The CDR3 has 14 amino acids. Trimming removed 2 bases from V and 3 bases from J, with 9 bases in between. The CDR3 sequence: CASSLGTHNQPQHF. The CDR3, as DNA: TGTGCCAGCAGCTTAGGGACTCACAATCAGCCCCAGCATTTT.

This chain uses TRBV7-9 with TRBJ1-4, with D unresolved. CDR1 is SEHNR and CDR2 is FQNEAQ in the germline V gene (reference sequence). The ends were cut back, 8 bases at V and 8 bases at J, with 12 bases in the middle. This CDR3 has 12 amino acids. The CDR3 loop reads CASGPLWEKLFF. CDR3 nucleotides: TGTGCCAGCGGCCCCCTCTGGGAAAAACTGTTTTTT.

The chain has TRBV30 and TRBJ1-1; D is ambiguous. Germline CDR1 is GTSNPN and CDR2 is SVGIG (reference sequence). This CDR3 has 17 residues. V was cut by 2 bases and J by 0 bases, with 19 bases left in between. CDR3 in DNA: TGTGCCTGGAGTCAAGTGGTGTTCGGCAGGATGAACACTGAAGCTTTCTTT. Amino acid sequence: CAWSQVVFGRMNTEAFF.

The chain combines TRBV7-3 with TRBJ2-3; 10 bases agree with TRBD2. Germline V gene lookup returns CDR1 SGHTA and CDR2 FQGTGA. This CDR3 has 17 amino acids. V shed 5 bases, J shed 3 bases, and the junction held 11 bases outside the gene matches. CDR3 bases: TGTGCCAGCAGCCCCAAGGCTAGCGGGGGAGCGACAGATACGCAGTATTTT. Its protein product is CASSPKASGGATDTQYF.

This chain joins TRBV6-4 and TRBJ2-3; D is unresolved. In germline, CDR1 is MRHNA, CDR2 SNTAGT. This CDR3 has 13 residues. V lost 4 bases and J 5 bases, leaving 10 bases between the germline ends. CDR3 loop: CASSALPGDTQYF. CDR3 DNA sequence: TGTGCCAGCAGTGCACTGCCGGGAGATACGCAGTATTTT.

The chain recombines TRBV5-4 with TRBJ2-1; TRBD1 agrees at 8 bases. Germline V gene sequence: CDR1 SGHNT, CDR2 YYREEE (reference sequence). The CDR3 is 15 amino acids. V shed 4 bases, J shed 2 bases, and the junction held 5 bases outside the gene matches. For the CDR3, the DNA is TGTGCCAGCAGCCGACAGGGGAAGGCCTACAATGAGCAGTTCTTC. Protein: CASSRQGKAYNEQFF.

The genes are TRBV19 and TRBJ1-5, with TRBD1 as a possible D gene (6 bases). Germline V lookup: CDR1 LNHDA, CDR2 SQIVND (reference sequence). The CDR3 loop spans 18 amino acids. The ends were cut back, 3 bases at V and 0 bases at J, with 18 bases in the middle. In DNA form, the CDR3 reads TGTGCCAGTAGTATTTTGGGGGGGGCCATCTATAGCAATCAGCCCCAGCATTTT. This translates into CASSILGGAIYSNQPQHF. Supplemented by reference TRBV19 and TRBJ1-5, the full variable domain reads DGGITQSPKYLFRKEGQNVTLSCEQNLNHDAMYWYRQDPGQGLRLIYYSQIVNDFQKGDIAEGYSVSREKKESFPLTVTSAQKNPTAFYLCASSILGGAIYSNQPQHFGDGTRLSIL.

This chain uses TRBV28 with TRBJ1-6, with D possibly being TRBD1 (6 bases). Germline V gene lookup returns CDR1 MDHEN and CDR2 SYDVKM. This CDR3 has 13 residues. With 10 bases removed from V and 11 bases from J, the gap between germline ends came to 18 bases. CDR3: CATWRTRGTPLHF. In DNA, the CDR3 is TGTGCCACCTGGAGGACAAGGGGGACACCCCTCCACTTT.

This sequence joins TRBV18 and TRBJ2-6, with D possibly matching TRBD1 (6 bases). V was shortened by 3 bases and J by 3 bases, with 12 bases between the two germline ends. CDR3 size: 16 residues. Germline V gene data show CDR1 as KGHSH and CDR2 as LQKENI. The CDR3 spells CASSPSGVGGANVLTF. The CDR3, as DNA: TGTGCCAGCTCACCTTCAGGGGTAGGTGGGGCCAACGTCCTGACTTTC.

The J gene is TRBJ1-2, the V gene TRBV11-2; D is perhaps TRBD1 (6 bases). V gave up 1 base and J gave up 4 bases, with 10 bases separating them. Germline CDR1 and CDR2: SGHAT and FQNNGV. The CDR3 consists of 14 residues. Here the CDR3 reads CASSLGIGGYGYTF. CDR3 nucleotide sequence: TGTGCCAGCAGCTTAGGAATAGGGGGCTATGGCTACACCTTC.

The chain couples TRBV6-5 to TRBJ2-3; 7 bases line up with TRBD1. With 2 bases clipped from V and 3 bases from J, the junction kept 5 bases outside the gene matches. The CDR3 consists of 15 residues. Germline CDR1 MNHEY, CDR2 SVGAGI. The CDR3 coding sequence is TGTGCCAGCAGTTACCTGGGACAGCGAACAGATACGCAGTATTTT. Amino acid sequence: CASSYLGQRTDTQYF.

The chain joins TRBV28 to TRBJ2-1, with 7 positions matching TRBD2. V was clipped by 3 bases and J by 12 bases; unmatched bases: 5. Germline V lookup: CDR1 MDHEN, CDR2 SYDVKM. The CDR3 consists of 12 residues. CDR3 coding DNA: TGTGCCAGCAGTTTTAAGCGGGGCGGGCAGTTCTTC. Translation gives CASSFKRGGQFF.

The chain has TRBV5-4 and TRBJ1-6; D gene unclear. CDR1 and CDR2 (germline): SGHNT, YYREEE (reference sequence). This CDR3 has 14 amino acids. Trimming took 1 base from V and 7 from J, leaving 9 bases between them. This CDR3 is CASSLKLGNSPLHF. CDR3 sequence (DNA): TGTGCCAGCAGCTTGAAATTGGGCAATTCACCCCTCCACTTT.

The genes are TRBV5-4 and TRBJ2-1, with a possible D match to TRBD1 (5 bases). Between the trimmed V and J ends, which lost 0 bases and 4 bases, there was a span of 11 bases. Per the germline V gene, CDR1 is SGHNT and CDR2 is YYREEE (reference sequence). The CDR3 runs 15 residues. In DNA form, the CDR3 reads TGTGCCAGCAGCTTGGGGCAGGGCCCATACAATGAGCAGTTCTTC. As protein: CASSLGQGPYNEQFF.

A note on this clone: At one boundary the junction diverges from the germline segment, which might be a read error. The V and J genes are TRBV3-1 (or the pseudogene TRBV3-2) and TRBJ2-3; possibly TRBD2 for D (7 bases). The CDR3 is 13 residues long. CDR1 is LGHDT, CDR2 YNNKEL, per germline (reference sequence). CDR3 region: CASSRKFAGARNF. The CDR3 DNA reads TGTGCCAGCAGCCGAAAGTTTGCGGGGGCCAGGAATTTT.

The V and J genes are TRBV7-9 and TRBJ2-3; 13 nucleotides agree with TRBD2. The trim removed 3 bases at V and 5 bases at J, leaving 8 bases unmatched. CDR3 size: 17 residues. The germline V gene has CDR1 SEHNR and CDR2 FQNEAQ (reference sequence). The CDR3 DNA is TGTGCCAGCAGCTTGGGTTCCGGACTAGCGGGGGTAGATACGCAGTATTTT. This encodes CASSLGSGLAGVDTQYF.

This chain connects TRBV5-4 to TRBJ1-1; maybe TRBD1 (5 bases). The CDR3 is made up of 17 amino acids. Trimming took 0 bases from V and 0 from J, leaving 15 bases between them. Germline V gene lookup returns CDR1 SGHNT and CDR2 YYREEE (reference sequence). CDR3 DNA sequence: TGTGCCAGCAGCTTGGCCCTGGCAGGGACTATGAACACTGAAGCTTTCTTT. Amino acid sequence: CASSLALAGTMNTEAFF.

In this sample, this clone turned up a few times. This rearrangement joins TRBV6-5 to TRBJ1-2; 7 bases map to TRBD1. Per germline, CDR1 MNHEY and CDR2 SVGAGI. The CDR3 loop spans 15 amino acids. The junction had 10 bases not matched to a gene; V was cut back by 5 bases and J by 4 bases. The CDR3 reads CASSTRTGMAYGYTF. In nucleotides, the CDR3 is TGTGCCAGCAGTACCCGGACAGGCATGGCCTATGGCTACACCTTC.

The sample holds a few counts of this clone. The gene calls are TRBV9 and TRBJ1-2; D possibly corresponds to TRBD1 (6 bases). CDR1 is SGDLS, CDR2 YYNGEE, per germline. The CDR3 length is 15 residues. Between the trimmed V and J ends, which lost 4 bases and 3 bases, there was a span of 16 bases. CDR3 residues: CASSPGHLKDYGYTF. CDR3 coding DNA: TGTGCCAGCAGCCCGGGACACCTGAAGGACTATGGCTACACCTTC.

This chain joins TRBV14 and TRBJ2-3; no definite D call. The CDR3 extends over 12 amino acids. Between the trimmed V and J ends, which lost 5 bases and 10 bases, there was a span of 13 bases. Germline-derived CDR1 and CDR2 are SGHDN and FVKESK. The CDR3 region is CASSNTLVAQYF. The CDR3, as DNA: TGTGCCAGCAGCAATACTCTAGTGGCGCAGTATTTT.